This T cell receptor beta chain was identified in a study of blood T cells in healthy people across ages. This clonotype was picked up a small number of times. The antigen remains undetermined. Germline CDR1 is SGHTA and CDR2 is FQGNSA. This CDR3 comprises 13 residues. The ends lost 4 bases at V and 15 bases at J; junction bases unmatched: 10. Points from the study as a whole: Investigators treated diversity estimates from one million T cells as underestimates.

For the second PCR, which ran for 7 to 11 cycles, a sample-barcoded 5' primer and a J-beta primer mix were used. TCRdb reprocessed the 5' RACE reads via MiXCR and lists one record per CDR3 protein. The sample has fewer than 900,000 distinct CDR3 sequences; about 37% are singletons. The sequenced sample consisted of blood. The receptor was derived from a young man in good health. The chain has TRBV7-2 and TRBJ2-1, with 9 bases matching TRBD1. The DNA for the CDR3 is TGTGCCAGCAGCTCCAGACAGCCGGGACAGGGGTTCTTC. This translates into CASSSRQPGQGFF.